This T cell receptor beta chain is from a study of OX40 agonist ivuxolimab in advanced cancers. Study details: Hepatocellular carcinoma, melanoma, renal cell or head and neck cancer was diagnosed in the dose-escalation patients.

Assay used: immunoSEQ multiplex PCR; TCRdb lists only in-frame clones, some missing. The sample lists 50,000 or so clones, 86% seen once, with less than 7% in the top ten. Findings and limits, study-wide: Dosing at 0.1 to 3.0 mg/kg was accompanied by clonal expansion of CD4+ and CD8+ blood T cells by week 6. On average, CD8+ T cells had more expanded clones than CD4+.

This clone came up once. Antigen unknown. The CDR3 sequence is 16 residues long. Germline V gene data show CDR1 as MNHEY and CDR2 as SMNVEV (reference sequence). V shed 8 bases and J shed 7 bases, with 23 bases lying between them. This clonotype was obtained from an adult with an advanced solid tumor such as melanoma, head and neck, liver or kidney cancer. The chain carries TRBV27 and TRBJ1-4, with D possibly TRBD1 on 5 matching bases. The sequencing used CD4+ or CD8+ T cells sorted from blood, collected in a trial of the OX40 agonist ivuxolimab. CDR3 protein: CASGSLGDPLGEKLFF. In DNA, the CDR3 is TGTGCCAGCGGGTCTTTGGGGGACCCTCTGGGTGAAAAACTGTTTTTT.